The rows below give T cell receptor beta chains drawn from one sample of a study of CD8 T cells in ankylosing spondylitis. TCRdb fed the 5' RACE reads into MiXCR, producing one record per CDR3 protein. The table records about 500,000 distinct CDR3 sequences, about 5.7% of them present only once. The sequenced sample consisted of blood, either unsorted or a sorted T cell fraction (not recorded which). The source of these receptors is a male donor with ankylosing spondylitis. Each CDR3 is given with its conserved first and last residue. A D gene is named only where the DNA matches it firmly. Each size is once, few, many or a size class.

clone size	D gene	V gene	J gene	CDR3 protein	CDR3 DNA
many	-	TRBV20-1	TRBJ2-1	CSRKLLNYNEQFF	TGCAGCAGGAAGCTCCTAAATTACAATGAGCAGTTCTTC
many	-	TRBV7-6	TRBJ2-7	CASSLAFVLQDDEQYF	TGTGCCAGCAGCTTAGCGTTTGTGCTCCAAGATGACGAGCAGTACTTC
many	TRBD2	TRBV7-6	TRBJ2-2	CASSLRLAGVEVPIGELFF	TGTGCCAGCAGCTTGAGGCTAGCGGGCGTAGAGGTGCCGATCGGGGAGCTGTTTTTT
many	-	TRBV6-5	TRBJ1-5	CASSYGRDGQPQHF	TGTGCCAGCAGTTACGGCAGGGACGGTCAGCCCCAGCATTTT
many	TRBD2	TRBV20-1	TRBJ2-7	CSADDGTSGSWEQYF	TGCAGTGCTGACGATGGGACTAGCGGGAGCTGGGAGCAGTACTTC
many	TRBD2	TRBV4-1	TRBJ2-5	CASSQEAGPGETQYF	TGCGCCAGCAGCCAAGAAGCGGGACCGGGAGAGACCCAGTACTTC
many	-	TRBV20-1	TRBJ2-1	CSAKRTASYNEQFF	TGCAGTGCTAAAAGGACAGCCTCCTACAATGAGCAGTTCTTC
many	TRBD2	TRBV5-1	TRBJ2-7	CASSLGLAGVLYEQYF	TGCGCCAGCAGCCTCGGACTAGCGGGAGTACTCTACGAGCAGTACTTC
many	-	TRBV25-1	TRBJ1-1	CASTEKGTEAFF	TGTGCCAGCACTGAAAAGGGGACTGAAGCTTTCTTT
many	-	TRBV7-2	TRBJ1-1	CASSLGAANTEAFF	TGTGCCAGCAGCTTAGGTGCAGCGAACACTGAAGCTTTCTTT